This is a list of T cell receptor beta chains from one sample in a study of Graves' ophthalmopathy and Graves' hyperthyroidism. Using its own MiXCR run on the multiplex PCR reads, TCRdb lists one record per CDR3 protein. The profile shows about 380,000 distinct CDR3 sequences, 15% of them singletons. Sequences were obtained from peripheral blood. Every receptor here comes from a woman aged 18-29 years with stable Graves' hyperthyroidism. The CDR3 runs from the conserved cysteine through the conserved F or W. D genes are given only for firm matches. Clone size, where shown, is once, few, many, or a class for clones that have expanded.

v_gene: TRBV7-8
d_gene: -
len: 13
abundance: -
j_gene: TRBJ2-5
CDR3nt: TGTGCCAGCAGCCCCGCCCGGACAGAGACCCAGTACTTC
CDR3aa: CASSPARTETQYF

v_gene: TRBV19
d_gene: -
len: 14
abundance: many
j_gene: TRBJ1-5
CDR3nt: TGTGCCAGTAGCTTCGGGGATGGAGATCAGCCCCAGCATTTT
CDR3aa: CASSFGDGDQPQHF

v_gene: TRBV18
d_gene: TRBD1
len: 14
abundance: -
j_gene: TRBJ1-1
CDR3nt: TGTGCCAGCTCTGAAAGACAGGGGGCGGCTGAAGCTTTCTTT
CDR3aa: CASSERQGAAEAFF

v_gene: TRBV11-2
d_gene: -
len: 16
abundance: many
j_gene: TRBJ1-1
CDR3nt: TGTGCCAGCAGCTTAATGGGAGGGCAGGTCACAACTGAAGCTTTCTTT
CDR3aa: CASSLMGGQVTTEAFF

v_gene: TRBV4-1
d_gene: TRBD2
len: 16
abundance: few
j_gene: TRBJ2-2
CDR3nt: TGCGCCAGCAGCCCCCGGCTAGCGGGGAACACCGGGGAGCTGTTTTTT
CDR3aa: CASSPRLAGNTGELFF

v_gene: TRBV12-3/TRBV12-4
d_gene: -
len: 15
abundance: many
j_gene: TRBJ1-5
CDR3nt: TGTGCCAGCAGTCCTACAGGGAATAGCAATCAGCCCCAGCATTTT
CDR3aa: CASSPTGNSNQPQHF

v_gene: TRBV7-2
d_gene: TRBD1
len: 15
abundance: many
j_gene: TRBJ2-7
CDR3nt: TGTGCCAGCAGCTTGGACAGGGGCGCTTGGTACGAGCAGTACTTC
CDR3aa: CASSLDRGAWYEQYF

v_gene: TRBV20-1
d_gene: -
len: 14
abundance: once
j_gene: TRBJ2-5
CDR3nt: TGCAGTGTCCCTCACGGGGCCGGTGAGGGGACCCAGTACTTC
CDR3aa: CSVPHGAGEGTQYF

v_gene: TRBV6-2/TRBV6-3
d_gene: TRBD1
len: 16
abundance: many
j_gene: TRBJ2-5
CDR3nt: TGTGCCAGCAGTTACGGGGGACAGGGGGGTCAGGAGACCCAGTACTTC
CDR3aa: CASSYGGQGGQETQYF

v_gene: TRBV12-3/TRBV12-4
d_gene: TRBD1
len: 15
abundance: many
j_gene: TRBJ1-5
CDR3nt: TGTGCCAGCAGTTTAAGAGGGGGCGTCAATCAGCCCCAGCATTTT
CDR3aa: CASSLRGGVNQPQHF

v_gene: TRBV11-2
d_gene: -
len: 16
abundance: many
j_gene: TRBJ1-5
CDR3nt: TGTGCCAGCAGCTTCGAGGTCGGCTGGGGCAATCAGCCCCAGCATTTT
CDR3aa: CASSFEVGWGNQPQHF

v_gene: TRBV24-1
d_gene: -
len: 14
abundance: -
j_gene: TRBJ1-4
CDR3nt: TGTGCCACCAGTGATCCCGCTGCGCAGGAAAAACTGTTTTTT
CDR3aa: CATSDPAAQEKLFF

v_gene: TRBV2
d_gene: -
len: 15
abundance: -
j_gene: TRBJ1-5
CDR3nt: TGTGCCAGCAGTGCCCCCGGGACGCCTGACCAGCCCCAGCATTTT
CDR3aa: CASSAPGTPDQPQHF

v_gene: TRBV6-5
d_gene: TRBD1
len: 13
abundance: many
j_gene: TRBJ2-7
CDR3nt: TGTGCCAGCAGTACGGGACAGGGGGCCCAGCAGTACTTC
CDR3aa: CASSTGQGAQQYF

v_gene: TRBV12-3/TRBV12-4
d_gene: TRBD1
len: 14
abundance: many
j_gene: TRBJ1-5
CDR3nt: TGTGCCAGCAGCAGGACAGGGGTAAATCAGCCCCAGCATTTT
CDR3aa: CASSRTGVNQPQHF

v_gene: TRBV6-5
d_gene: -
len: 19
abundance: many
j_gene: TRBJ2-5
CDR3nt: TGTACCAGCAGTTACTCGCCCCCCAACGCAGGGGCAGCATTAGAGACCCAGTACTTC
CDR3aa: CTSSYSPPNAGAALETQYF

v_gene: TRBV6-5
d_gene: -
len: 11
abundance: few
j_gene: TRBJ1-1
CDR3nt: TGTGGGGGGGGGGGGAACACTGAAGCTTTCTTT
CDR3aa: CGGGGNTEAFF

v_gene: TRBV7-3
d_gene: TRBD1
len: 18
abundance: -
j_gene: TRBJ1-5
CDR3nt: TGTGCCAGCAGCTCAACCCCGGGGGGACAGGTTTTCAATCAGCCCCAGCATTTT
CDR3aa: CASSSTPGGQVFNQPQHF

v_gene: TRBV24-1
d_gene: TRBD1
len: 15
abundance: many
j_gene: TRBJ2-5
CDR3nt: TGTGCCACCAGTGAGAGGGGGACAGGGTTCGGGACCCAGTACTTC
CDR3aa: CATSERGTGFGTQYF

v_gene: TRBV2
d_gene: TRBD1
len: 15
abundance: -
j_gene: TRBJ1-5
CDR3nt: TGTGCCAGCAGTCTCTCGGGACAGGGGCATCAGCCCCAGCATTTT
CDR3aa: CASSLSGQGHQPQHF

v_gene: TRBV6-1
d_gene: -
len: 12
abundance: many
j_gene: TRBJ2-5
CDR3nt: TGTGCCAGCAGCGCAGGGTCAGAGACCCAGTACTTC
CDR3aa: CASSAGSETQYF

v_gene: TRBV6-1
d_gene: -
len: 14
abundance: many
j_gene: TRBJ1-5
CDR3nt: TGTGCCAGTATAGATCCCAGGTATAATCAGCCCCAGCATTTT
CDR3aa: CASIDPRYNQPQHF

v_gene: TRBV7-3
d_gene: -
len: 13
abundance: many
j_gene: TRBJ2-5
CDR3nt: TGTGCCAGCAGCGACGGACTGAGAGAGACCCAGTACTTC
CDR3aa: CASSDGLRETQYF